This TCR beta chain came from a study of post-analysis software for immune sequencing data. Study-level background: The patients showed relapsing-remitting, secondary progressive and progressive-relapsing multiple sclerosis courses.

Study results and caveats: Multiple sclerosis patients showed significantly lower normalized Chao1 diversity than controls did. Samples made in the same batch grouped tightly together by F measure. Higher frequency in patients than in controls was seen for five TRBV segments, with TRBV5-6, TRBV5-1 and TRBV20-1 among them.

The CDR3 is 14 amino acids. V shed 4 bases and J 0 bases; nucleotides not matched to a gene: 3. Looked up from germline, CDR1 is DFQATT and CDR2 is SNEGSKA (reference sequence). Sequencing libraries made from TCR beta cDNA carried unique molecular identifiers. When about 0.95 to 10 million T cells were used, they gave some 520,000 cDNA molecules. TCRdb redid the calling of the PCR reads with MiXCR, one entry per CDR3 protein. This repertoire shows approximately 150,000 distinct CDR3 sequences, about 29% found once; its top ten account for approximately 1.5%. This clonotype was counted a few times. No antigen is known for it.

The sample comprised blood. The chain couples TRBV20-1 to TRBJ2-7; 10 nucleotides match TRBD2. This clonotype originated in a girl aged 5-17 years with multiple sclerosis. The CDR3: CSAISSGSSYEQYF. Here the CDR3 DNA reads TGCAGTGCTATTTCTAGCGGGAGCTCCTACGAGCAGTACTTC.